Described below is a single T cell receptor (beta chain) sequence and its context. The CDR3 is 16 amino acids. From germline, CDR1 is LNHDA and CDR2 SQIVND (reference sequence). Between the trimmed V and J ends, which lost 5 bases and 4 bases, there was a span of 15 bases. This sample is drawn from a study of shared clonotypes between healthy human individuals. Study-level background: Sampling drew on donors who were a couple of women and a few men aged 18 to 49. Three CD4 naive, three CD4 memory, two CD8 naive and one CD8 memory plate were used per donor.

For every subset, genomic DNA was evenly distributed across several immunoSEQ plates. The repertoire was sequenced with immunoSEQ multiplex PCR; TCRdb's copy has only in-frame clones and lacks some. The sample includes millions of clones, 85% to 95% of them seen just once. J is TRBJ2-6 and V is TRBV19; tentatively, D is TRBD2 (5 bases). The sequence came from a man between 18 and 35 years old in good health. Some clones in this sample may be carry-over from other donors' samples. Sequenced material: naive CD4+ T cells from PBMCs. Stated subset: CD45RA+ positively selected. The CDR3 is CASSPHKGRGANVLTF. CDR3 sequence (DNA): TGTGCCAGTAGTCCCCACAAAGGGAGAGGGGCCAACGTCCTGACTTTC.